This T cell receptor beta chain originates from a study of cytomegalovirus exposure and HLA in healthy donors. Study-wide context: Previous work identified some 120 million unique TCR beta sequences from around 170 million T cells. Regarding the study as a whole: The presence/absence work took it that sequencing depth was about the same across donors. V segments that were indistinguishable, TRBV6-2 and TRBV6-3 among them, were omitted from analysis.

Germline values: CDR1 LGHNA, CDR2 YSLEER. The CDR3 spans 17 residues. The V gene end was trimmed by 2 bases and the J gene end by 0 bases; junction bases not matched to a gene: 7. 60 Vbeta and 13 Jbeta primers were used in PCR. Generated by immunoSEQ multiplex PCR, the TCRdb table keeps only in-frame clones and is missing some. The table lists around 70,000 clones, 70% to 90% of them singletons. For this clone: Antigen specificity is unknown.

Specimen: PBMCs. This chain connects TRBV4-3 to TRBJ1-3, with 7 bases that match TRBD1. The sequence was obtained from a young woman in good health and CMV-seronegative. Written as DNA, the CDR3 is TGCGCCAGCAGCCAACACGGGACAGTAAACTCTGGAAACACCATATATTTT. Its translation is CASSQHGTVNSGNTIYF.